The 23 T cell receptor beta chains presented below share a single source sample, sequenced in a study of shared clonotypes between healthy human individuals. Clones were read by immunoSEQ multiplex PCR, and TCRdb kept only the in-frame ones, dropping some. The table includes 1.4 million to 1.5 million clones, roughly 95% detected once. Sequencing was performed on naive CD4+ T cells sorted from blood. Subset in this sample: CD45RA+ positively selected. These receptors came from a young man in good health.

The CDR3 region has the DNA TGTGCCAGCAGCTTGGTGTACGGGCTAGCGGGAGTGGGGAAACTTGGCGAGCAGTACTTC. This sequence encodes CASSLVYGLAGVGKLGEQYF. The chain has TRBV5-5 and TRBJ2-7; 10 positions agree with TRBD2. Trimming removed 0 bases from V and 6 bases from J; junction bases left unmatched: 21. This CDR3 spans 20 amino acids. Germline CDR1 is SGHKS and CDR2 is YYEKEE (reference sequence).

Points on this clone: Other nucleotide sequences from this sample produce the same CDR3. The chain uses TRBV9 and TRBJ2-2; D is unresolved. CDR1 and CDR2 (germline): SGDLS, YYNGEE. This CDR3 is built from 11 residues. The ends were cut back, 2 bases at V and 6 bases at J, with 2 bases in the middle. The CDR3 reads CASSVSGELFF. The CDR3 DNA reads as TGTGCCAGCAGCGTCTCCGGGGAGCTGTTTTTT.

This chain links TRBV19 with TRBJ2-7; 11 bases agree with TRBD1. The CDR3 spans 14 residues. V trimming: 9 bases; J trimming: 6 bases; junction bases outside the gene matches: 10. Germline V CDR1 and CDR2: LNHDA, SQIVND (reference sequence). CDR3 DNA: TGTGCCAGCAGAAAGGGACAGGGGGGTCTCGAGCAGTACTTC. The encoded protein is CASRKGQGGLEQYF.

The rearrangement uses TRBV19 and TRBJ1-2, with D perhaps TRBD1 (6 bases). The length of the CDR3 is 15 residues. The germline V and J ends were trimmed by 4 bases and 0 bases, with 12 bases remaining between them. CDR1 and CDR2 from the germline V gene are LNHDA and SQIVND (reference sequence). CDR3 nucleotides: TGTGCCAGTAGTAGAGTTTCAGGGGCTAACTATGGCTACACCTTC. It codes for CASSRVSGANYGYTF.

The V call is TRBV14, the J call TRBJ2-1; D is unclear. V was cut by 0 bases and J by 2 bases, with 17 bases left in between. Looked up from germline, CDR1 is SGHDN and CDR2 is FVKESK. The CDR3 length is 18 residues. The CDR3 region has the DNA TGTGCCAGCAGCCAAGATGATTGGGCATCGCGAACCTACAATGAGCAGTTCTTC. It specifies CASSQDDWASRTYNEQFF.

The V call is TRBV6-1, the J call TRBJ2-2; 7 nucleotides align to TRBD1. The CDR3 loop spans 14 amino acids. The V and J ends lost 4 bases and 5 bases, in that order; junction bases with no gene match: 4. From germline, CDR1 is MNHNS and CDR2 SASEGT. The CDR3 is CASSGQQGTGELFF. The CDR3 nucleotides read TGTGCCAGCAGTGGACAACAGGGGACCGGGGAGCTGTTTTTT.

The V gene is TRBV7-3, the J gene TRBJ1-1; TRBD1 is a possible D gene (6 bases). Trimming pared 9 bases from V and 0 bases from J, leaving 11 bases between. The CDR3 is 13 amino acids. Germline CDR1 and CDR2: SGHTA and FQGTGA. The CDR3 reads CASKNRVNTEAFF. CDR3 coding DNA: TGTGCCAGTAAAAACAGGGTGAACACTGAAGCTTTCTTT.

The rearrangement links TRBV2 to TRBJ2-1, with TRBD2 identical over 11 bases. Germline assignment: CDR1 SNHLY and CDR2 FYNNEI. The J segment lost 7 bases and the V segment lost 6 bases, leaving 11 bases of the junction unmatched. The CDR3 contains 16 residues. DNA of the CDR3: TGTGCCAGCAGGGGCACTCCTAGGACTAGCGGGAATGAGCAGTTCTTC. This gives the protein CASRGTPRTSGNEQFF.

Here the CDR3 DNA reads TGTGCCAGCAGTTCTATACCACCGGGTTGGACTAGCGGGAGGGCCCGTGCGGGCGAGCAGTACTTC. This translates into CASSSIPPGWTSGRARAGEQYF. V is TRBV27 and J is TRBJ2-7; 15 nucleotides align to TRBD2. Germline values: CDR1 MNHEY, CDR2 SMNVEV (reference sequence). The CDR3 loop spans 22 amino acids. V shed 4 bases and J 6 bases; nucleotides not matched to a gene: 25.

The chain couples TRBV4-3 to TRBJ1-2; D might be TRBD1 (5 bases). CDR1 is LGHNA and CDR2 is YSLEER in the germline V gene. This CDR3 has 15 residues. V was clipped by 0 bases and J by 4 bases, with 12 bases between them. DNA of the CDR3: TGCGCCAGCAGCCAAGACCCAGGGATTCGCTATGGCTACACCTTC. Protein product: CASSQDPGIRYGYTF.

This chain connects TRBV16 to TRBJ1-2; TRBD1 aligns across 7 bases. CDR1 is KGHSY and CDR2 is FQNENV in the germline V gene. J was trimmed by 2 bases and V by 2 bases; bases with no gene match: 8. The CDR3 is 16 amino acids. The CDR3 bases are TGTGCCAGCAGCCAACCACAGGGGAGGTCCAACTATGGCTACACCTTC. Translation: CASSQPQGRSNYGYTF.

The rearrangement uses TRBV15 and TRBJ1-5; D is unresolved. V lost 0 bases to trimming and J lost 7 bases, with 7 bases between them. Germline CDR1 reads LNHNV; CDR2 reads YYDKDF (reference sequence). CDR3 length: 13 amino acids. CDR3 nucleotide sequence: TGTGCCACCAGCAGAGATACGGTCCAGCCCCAGCATTTT. Encoded protein: CATSRDTVQPQHF.

Turning to this clone: The junction differs from germline at one of its ends, possibly a read error. The chain employs TRBV18 and TRBJ1-1; 9 bases fit TRBD1. Germline loops: CDR1 KGHSH, CDR2 LQKENI. The CDR3 is 16 amino acids. DNA of the CDR3: TGTGCCAGCTCCGGCACAGGGGGCGGAATGAACACTGAAGCTTCCTTT. This translates into CASSGTGGGMNTEASF.

This chain joins TRBV2 and TRBJ2-7, with 7 bases aligning to TRBD1. The CDR3 runs 13 residues. V lost 5 bases, J lost 7 bases, and 8 bases stayed unmatched. CDR1 SNHLY and CDR2 FYNNEI come from the germline V gene. The CDR3 nucleotides read TGTGCCAGCAGTCCTGACAGGGCTGGGGAGCAGTACTTC. This codes for CASSPDRAGEQYF.

CDR3 nucleotides: TGTGCCAGCAGACACAGAGGGGTGGACACAGATACGCAGTATTTT. Its protein product is CASRHRGVDTDTQYF. This chain uses TRBV27 with TRBJ2-3, with D perhaps being TRBD1 or TRBD2 (5 bases each). Germline-derived CDR1 and CDR2 are MNHEY and SMNVEV (reference sequence). CDR3 length: 15 residues. Deletions cut 6 bases from V and 2 bases from J, with 15 bases between.

The chain combines TRBV7-9 with TRBJ1-4, with D possibly being TRBD1 (5 bases). CDR1 and CDR2 from the germline V gene are SEHNR and FQNEAQ (reference sequence). V gave up 5 bases and J gave up 0 bases, with 10 bases separating them. This CDR3 is 15 amino acids long. In DNA form, the CDR3 reads TGTGCCAGCAGCCCCCGGGGGGCAACTAATGAAAAACTGTTTTTT. Translation: CASSPRGATNEKLFF.

This chain connects TRBV25-1 to TRBJ2-3; possible D gene TRBD2, 6 bases. Per germline, CDR1 MGHDK and CDR2 SYGVNS. V lost 5 bases and J 4 bases, leaving 13 bases between the germline ends. The CDR3 is 14 residues long. Here the CDR3 DNA reads TGTGCCAGCAGTTTCGGGAGTTGGTCAGATACGCAGTATTTT. This encodes CASSFGSWSDTQYF. The full variable domain, in which reference TRBV25-1 and TRBJ2-3 provide the parts outside the CDR3, is EADIYQTPRYLVIGTGKKITLECSQTMGHDKMYWYQQDPGMELHLIHYSYGVNSTEKGDLSSESTVSRIRTEHFPLTLESARPSHTSQYLCASSFGSWSDTQYFGPGTRLTVL.

The chain carries TRBV15 and TRBJ2-2; 8 nucleotides agree with TRBD1. This CDR3 comprises 17 residues. The V and J ends lost 0 bases and 5 bases, in that order; junction bases with no gene match: 8. Germline CDR1 and CDR2: LNHNV and YYDKDF (reference sequence). CDR3 amino acids: CATSRDLRTGRTGELFF. In DNA form, the CDR3 reads TGTGCCACCAGCAGAGATCTAAGGACAGGGCGGACCGGGGAGCTGTTTTTT.

The chain uses TRBV15 and TRBJ2-7, with D perhaps matching TRBD2 (5 bases). This CDR3 spans 15 amino acids. Trimming cost V 5 bases and J 5 bases, with 19 bases left between them. CDR1 is LNHNV, CDR2 YYDKDF, per germline (reference sequence). CDR3 in DNA: TGTGCCACCAGCGCCGCTTCGGGGTTAGGGAACGAGCAGTACTTC. Protein: CATSAASGLGNEQYF.

This sequence joins TRBV28 and TRBJ2-2, with 8 bases matching TRBD2. Per the germline V gene, CDR1 is MDHEN and CDR2 is SYDVKM. This CDR3 comprises 15 residues. The ends lost 5 bases at V and 0 bases at J; junction bases unmatched: 2. The CDR3 region has the DNA TGTGCCAGCAGTCGGGGGGGTACGAACACCGGGGAGCTGTTTTTT. Amino acids: CASSRGGTNTGELFF.

The V gene is TRBV5-8, the J gene TRBJ2-1, with 9 positions matching TRBD2. V lost 2 bases and J lost 4; bases outside the gene matches: 7. In germline, CDR1 is SGHTS, CDR2 YDEGEE. The CDR3 covers 16 residues. The CDR3 here is CASSLMAGGIYNEQFF. In DNA form, the CDR3 reads TGTGCCAGCAGCTTAATGGCGGGAGGGATATACAATGAGCAGTTCTTC.

This clone was found once. In nucleotides, the CDR3 is TGTGCCACCAGCAGTCGAGCGGGAGGGTTGATGGGCCGAGAGACCCAGTACTTC. It is translated as CATSSRAGGLMGRETQYF. The chain employs TRBV15 and TRBJ2-5; 10 nucleotides agree with TRBD2. CDR3 length equals 18 residues. Looked up from germline, CDR1 is LNHNV and CDR2 is YYDKDF (reference sequence). V lost 3 bases, J lost 4 bases, and 14 bases stayed unmatched.

This chain joins TRBV5-4 and TRBJ2-1, with 7 bases fitting TRBD2. V lost 5 bases to trimming and J lost 0 bases; unmatched junction nucleotides: 5. CDR3 length: 15 residues. Per the germline V gene, CDR1 is SGHNT and CDR2 is YYREEE (reference sequence). The CDR3 DNA sequence: TGTGCCAGCAGGCCGGGAGGCCCCTCCTACAATGAGCAGTTCTTC. Its translation: CASRPGGPSYNEQFF.